These 3 T cell receptor beta chains were sequenced from one sample in a study of T-cell reconstitution after alpha-beta-depleted transplantation in children. Unique molecular identifiers were incorporated during preparation of the TCRbeta library. Each CDR3 protein gets one entry after TCRdb re-called the PCR reads with MiXCR. This sample has 600,000 to 800,000 distinct CDR3 sequences; around 13% occur once, and the top ten carry roughly 0.84%. The sample consisted of PBMCs, taken before TCRalphabeta/CD19-depleted stem cell transplant. These receptor sequences come from a girl aged 2 to 10 with congenital amegakaryocytic thrombocytopenia, due to receive a stem cell transplant.

The chain uses TRBV28 and TRBJ2-1; 7 bases map to TRBD2. The CDR3 loop spans 15 amino acids. J lost 3 bases, V lost 8 bases, and 10 bases had no gene match. Germline values: CDR1 MDHEN, CDR2 SYDVKM. This CDR3 reads CASQKTSGVYNEQFF. In nucleotides, the CDR3 is TGTGCCAGCCAAAAGACGAGCGGGGTCTACAATGAGCAGTTCTTC.

V usage is TRBV18 and J usage is TRBJ2-5; 9 bases fit TRBD2. The CDR3 sequence is 16 residues long. Germline trimming cut 2 bases from V and 4 bases from J; bases unmatched to any gene: 8. Looked up from germline, CDR1 is KGHSH and CDR2 is LQKENI. The CDR3 bases are TGTGCCAGCTCACCATTAGCGGGAGCGGTAAGAGAGACCCAGTACTTC. Protein sequence: CASSPLAGAVRETQYF.

The chain is built from TRBV10-3 and TRBJ2-5, with D possibly being TRBD2 (6 bases). Germline V gives CDR1 ENHRY, CDR2 SYGVKD. The CDR3 is made up of 15 amino acids. The germline V and J ends were trimmed by 6 bases and 7 bases, with 21 bases remaining between them. In DNA form, the CDR3 reads TGTGCCATCAGAGGCGGAGGAGGGTCGTTAGGGACCCAGTACTTC. Its protein product is CAIRGGGGSLGTQYF.